The 23 T cell receptor beta chains below all came from one sample that was sequenced in a study of vaccination and CD4 T cells after COVID-19. The treatment is: approximately nine-day PBMC culture with coronavirus spike peptide pools or control peptides (ViraFEST assay). Cultured CD4+ T cell DNA was sequenced using the Oncomine TCR Beta short-read assay. TCRdb re-derived calls from the PCR reads in MiXCR, one entry per CDR3 protein. Here the sample spans about 16,000 distinct CDR3 sequences, less than 60% being singletons. No cognate antigen is known for these TCRs. Specimen: CD4+ T cells from blood, cultured in vitro, collected before SARS-CoV-2 vaccination. The receptors shown here come from a human donor who had recovered from COVID-19.

This chain connects TRBV6-1 to TRBJ1-2; no firm D call. Between the trimmed V and J ends, which lost 5 bases and 3 bases, there was a span of 7 bases. The length of the CDR3 is 12 residues. Germline V gene lookup returns CDR1 MNHNS and CDR2 SASEGT. This CDR3 is CASSKTDYGYTF. Written as DNA, the CDR3 is TGTGCCAGCAGTAAGACGGACTATGGCTACACCTTC.

J is TRBJ1-2 and V is TRBV7-8, with 7 bases fitting TRBD1. V lost 1 base and J lost 0; bases outside the gene matches: 11. The CDR3 totals 18 residues. Germline CDR1 is SGHVS and CDR2 is FQNEAQ. CDR3 amino acids: CASSLVVLQGETNYGYTF. CDR3 nucleotides: TGTGCCAGCAGCTTAGTCGTTTTGCAGGGGGAGACTAACTATGGCTACACCTTC.

The V gene is TRBV27, the J gene TRBJ1-5; D not certain. The germline V gene has CDR1 MNHEY and CDR2 SMNVEV (reference sequence). This CDR3 is 15 amino acids long. Trimming shortened V by 2 bases and J by 0 bases, and 8 bases separated the two germline ends. The CDR3 DNA reads as TGTGCCAGCAGTTTAGGTTCGGGTAGCAATCAGCCCCAGCATTTT. Protein sequence: CASSLGSGSNQPQHF.

The gene calls are TRBV20-1 and TRBJ1-6; D unclear. The CDR3 extends over 14 amino acids. The V and J ends lost 5 bases and 5 bases respectively, with 13 bases between them. The germline V gene encodes CDR1 DFQATT and CDR2 SNEGSKA (reference sequence). This CDR3 is CSAALQGHNSPLHF. For the CDR3, the DNA is TGCAGTGCTGCCCTACAAGGGCATAATTCACCCCTCCACTTT.

The rearrangement uses TRBV6-2 or TRBV6-3 and TRBJ2-2, with 9 positions matching TRBD2. Trimming removed 4 bases from V and 4 bases from J; junction bases left unmatched: 4. From germline, CDR1 is MNHEY and CDR2 SVGEGT. This CDR3 region has 15 residues. CDR3 DNA sequence: TGTGCCAGCAGTTTCCTAGCGGGATCCACCGGGGAGCTGTTTTTT. Translating gives CASSFLAGSTGELFF.

V is TRBV5-4 and J is TRBJ1-2, with 9 bases lining up with TRBD1. V gave up 5 bases and J gave up 7 bases; unmatched junction bases: 15. The CDR3 is 16 amino acids. Germline V gives CDR1 SGHNT, CDR2 YYREEE (reference sequence). The CDR3 spells CASSQDGFRTGVGYTF. For the CDR3, the DNA is TGTGCCAGCAGTCAGGATGGGTTCCGGACAGGGGTTGGCTACACCTTC.

V and J are TRBV7-9 and TRBJ2-3, with 9 positions matching TRBD1. CDR3 length: 16 amino acids. The V gene's germline CDR1 is SEHNR and CDR2 FQNEAQ (reference sequence). Trimming cost V 4 bases and J 3 bases; bases outside gene matches: 8. The CDR3 reads CASSSLWTGATDTQYF. DNA of the CDR3: TGTGCCAGCAGCTCCCTCTGGACAGGGGCAACAGATACGCAGTATTTT.

The V call is TRBV6-1, the J call TRBJ1-3; 10 positions agree with TRBD1. Germline CDR1 MNHNS, CDR2 SASEGT. J was trimmed by 1 base and V by 6 bases; bases with no gene match: 9. The CDR3 is 17 amino acids. CDR3 DNA: TGTGCCAGCAGGACTACGGGGACAGGGGCATCTGGAAACACCATATATTTT. It encodes CASRTTGTGASGNTIYF.

This clonotype was recorded a few times. The chain recombines TRBV20-1 with TRBJ1-1; D is ambiguous. The germline V and J ends were trimmed by 0 bases and 1 base, with 18 bases remaining between them. The CDR3 covers 17 residues. Germline V gene data show CDR1 as DFQATT and CDR2 as SNEGSKA (reference sequence). The CDR3 region has the DNA TGCAGTGCTAGAGATGGAGGGTTGGCGGGGAAGAACACTGAAGCTTTCTTT. It yields the protein CSARDGGLAGKNTEAFF.

The V gene is TRBV6-1, the J gene TRBJ1-1; a possible D gene is TRBD1 (5 bases). This CDR3 contains 15 residues. Per germline, CDR1 MNHNS and CDR2 SASEGT. V lost 8 bases to trimming and J lost 4 bases, with 20 bases between them. The CDR3, as DNA: TGTGCCAGCTCCCCGGAGGGGTTGAGGGGCACTGAAGCTTTCTTT. It is translated as CASSPEGLRGTEAFF.

This clonotype has a handful of counts. V usage is TRBV19 and J usage is TRBJ2-7; the match to TRBD2 covers 7 bases. J gave up 5 bases and V 0 bases, and 4 bases lay outside the gene matches. Per germline, CDR1 LNHDA and CDR2 SQIVND (reference sequence). The CDR3 is 14 residues long. The CDR3 DNA reads as TGTGCCAGTAGTATAGAGACTAGCTACCACGAGCAGTACTTC. Protein: CASSIETSYHEQYF.

The V call is TRBV19, the J call TRBJ2-3; TRBD2 aligns across 10 bases. Germline V gene lookup returns CDR1 LNHDA and CDR2 SQIVND (reference sequence). V lost 5 bases and J lost 4; bases outside the gene matches: 6. The CDR3 covers 15 residues. The CDR3 reads CASSFLAGESDTQYF. DNA for the CDR3: TGTGCCAGTAGTTTCCTAGCGGGAGAGTCAGATACGCAGTATTTT. Variable domain in full (rest from reference TRBV19 and TRBJ2-3): DGGITQSPKYLFRKEGQNVTLSCEQNLNHDAMYWYRQDPGQGLRLIYYSQIVNDFQKGDIAEGYSVSREKKESFPLTVTSAQKNPTAFYLCASSFLAGESDTQYFGPGTRLTVL.

This clonotype has more than one count but fewer than ten. The chain combines TRBV7-3 with TRBJ2-5; TRBD2 matches 7 bases. Germline V gene sequence: CDR1 SGHTA, CDR2 FQGTGA. This CDR3 comprises 15 residues. The V and J ends lost 6 bases and 5 bases, in that order; junction bases with no gene match: 12. CDR3: CASSRGTGEGETQYF. The CDR3 bases are TGTGCCAGCAGTCGGGGGACCGGGGAGGGGGAGACCCAGTACTTC.

This clonotype has a single count. The CDR3: CASSLSVGGRETQYF. In DNA form, the CDR3 reads TGTGCCAGCAGTCTTTCTGTGGGGGGGCGGGAGACCCAGTACTTC. V gene TRBV25-1 combines with J gene TRBJ2-5; the D gene is possibly TRBD2 (7 bases). Trimming cost V 5 bases and J 5 bases, with 18 bases left between them. Germline CDR1 MGHDK, CDR2 SYGVNS. The CDR3 contains 15 residues.

In the case of this clonotype: Germline and junction disagree at one end, which may indicate a read error. CDR3 sequence (DNA): TGTGCTAGTAGTACCGGGATCGGCGTCGGGACAGGGGTTCATCAGCCCCAGCATTTT. Translating gives CASSTGIGVGTGVHQPQHF. The rearrangement links TRBV19 to TRBJ1-5, with TRBD1 matching 10 bases. From germline, CDR1 is LNHDA and CDR2 SQIVND (reference sequence). CDR3 length: 19 amino acids.

This chain links TRBV7-9 with TRBJ1-6; 10 nucleotides match TRBD1. The CDR3 contains 14 residues. V lost 1 base and J lost 11; bases outside the gene matches: 2. CDR1 and CDR2 from the germline V gene are SEHNR and FQNEAQ (reference sequence). CDR3 in DNA: TGTGCCAGCAGCTTAGGGGGGACAGGGGCACCCCTCCACTTT. Its protein product is CASSLGGTGAPLHF.

The chain has TRBV6-5 and TRBJ2-2; weak D call: TRBD1 (6 bases). Between the trimmed V and J ends, which lost 4 bases and 2 bases, there was a span of 11 bases. The CDR3 has 15 amino acids. Germline V gene lookup returns CDR1 MNHEY and CDR2 SVGAGI. CDR3 coding DNA: TGTGCCAGCAGTTTAAGGACAGCTAACACCGGGGAGCTGTTTTTT. This encodes CASSLRTANTGELFF.

This clonotype was counted only a few times. This chain links TRBV20-1 with TRBJ1-2, with D possibly being TRBD1 (6 bases). Germline V gives CDR1 DFQATT, CDR2 SNEGSKA (reference sequence). The CDR3 extends over 17 amino acids. With 2 bases removed from V and 2 bases from J, the gap between germline ends came to 21 bases. CDR3 amino acids: CSARREGGGQGNYGYTF. The CDR3 DNA sequence: TGCAGTGCTAGACGCGAGGGGGGGGGCCAAGGGAACTATGGCTACACCTTC.

In regard to this clonotype: Mismatch with germline at one junction end may stem from a read error. The gene calls are TRBV4-1 and TRBJ2-5, with 9 bases that match TRBD1. This CDR3 comprises 17 residues. Germline V gene lookup returns CDR1 MGHRA and CDR2 YSYEKL. The CDR3 is CASSQGQGGRGQETQYF. In nucleotides, the CDR3 is TGCGCCAGCAGCCAAGGACAGGGGGGAAGGGGGCAAGAGACCCAGTACTTT.

This clonotype was observed a handful of times. For the CDR3, the DNA is TGCGCCAGCAGTGAGTCTGGCGGGAGAAAGACCGGGGAGCTGTTTTTT. Translation gives CASSESGGRKTGELFF. This chain uses TRBV10-1 with TRBJ2-2; the match to TRBD2 covers 7 bases. This CDR3 has 16 residues. CDR1 WNHNN and CDR2 SYGVQD come from the germline V gene (reference sequence). The V segment lost 0 bases and the J segment 5 bases; nucleotides outside the gene matches: 6.

This chain links TRBV7-6 with TRBJ1-3; maybe TRBD1 (6 bases). Trimming removed 0 bases from V and 0 bases from J, with 9 bases in between. The CDR3 totals 16 residues. CDR1 is SGHVS, CDR2 FNYEAQ, per germline. The DNA for the CDR3 is TGTGCCAGCAGCTTAGCAATGGGGGCCTCTGGAAACACCATATATTTT. Protein sequence: CASSLAMGASGNTIYF.

There are a few counts of this clonotype. The chain has TRBV7-8 and TRBJ2-5; the D gene is possibly TRBD1 (6 bases). The CDR3 loop spans 15 amino acids. The germline CDR1 and CDR2 sequences are SGHVS and FQNEAQ. The V gene lost 1 base and the J gene lost 5 bases, with 14 bases spanning the gap. CDR3 amino acids: CASSLGGQGHETQYF. For the CDR3, the DNA is TGTGCCAGCAGCTTAGGGGGGCAGGGTCACGAGACCCAGTACTTC.

In DNA, the CDR3 is TGTGCCAGCAGGGGTCGGGACACAGGGAGCGAGCAGTACTTC. This translates into CASRGRDTGSEQYF. The V call is TRBV2, the J call TRBJ2-7, with a weak D call TRBD1 (6 bases). V lost 6 bases and J lost 6, with 18 bases in between. CDR1 and CDR2 from the germline V gene are SNHLY and FYNNEI. The CDR3 totals 14 residues.